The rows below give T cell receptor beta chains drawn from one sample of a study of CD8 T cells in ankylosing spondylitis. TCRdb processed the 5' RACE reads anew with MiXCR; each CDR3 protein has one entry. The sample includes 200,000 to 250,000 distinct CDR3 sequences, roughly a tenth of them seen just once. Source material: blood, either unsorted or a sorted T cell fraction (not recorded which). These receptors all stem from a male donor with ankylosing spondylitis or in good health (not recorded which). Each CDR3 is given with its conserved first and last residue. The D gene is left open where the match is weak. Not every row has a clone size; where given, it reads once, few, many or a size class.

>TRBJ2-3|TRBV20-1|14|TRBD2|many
CSASLAGVTDTQYF
TGCAGTGCTAGCCTAGCGGGGGTCACAGATACGCAGTATTTT
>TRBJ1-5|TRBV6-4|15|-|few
CASIRVIYSNQPQHF
TGTGCCAGCATACGGGTGATTTATAGCAATCAGCCCCAGCATTTT
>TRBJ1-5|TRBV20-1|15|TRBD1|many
CSANRGVDSNQPQHF
TGCAGTGCAAACAGGGGAGTGGATAGCAATCAGCCCCAGCATTTT
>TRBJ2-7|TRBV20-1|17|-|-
CSPRVADGRRGIYEQYF
TGCAGTCCTAGAGTTGCCGACGGCCGGAGGGGGATATACGAGCAGTACTTC
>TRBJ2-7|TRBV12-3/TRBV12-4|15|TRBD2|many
CASSLVGGTSYEQYF
TGTGCCAGCAGTTTAGTAGGGGGGACTAGCTACGAGCAGTACTTC
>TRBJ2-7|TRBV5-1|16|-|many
CASSSADRDASYEQYF
TGCGCCAGCAGCTCAGCCGACCGGGACGCATCCTACGAGCAGTACTTC
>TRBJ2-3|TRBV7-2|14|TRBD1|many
CASSPGQGASAQYF
TGTGCCAGCAGCCCGGGACAGGGGGCCTCCGCGCAGTATTTT
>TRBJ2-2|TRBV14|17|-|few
CASSQDTFRITTGELFF
TGTGCCAGCAGCCAAGATACGTTCAGGATTACCACCGGGGAGCTGTTTTTT
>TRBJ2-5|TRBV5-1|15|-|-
CASSLGQATQETQYF
TGCGCCAGCAGCTTGGGACAGGCCACCCAAGAGACCCAGTACTTC
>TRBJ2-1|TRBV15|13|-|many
CATSTSKGNEQFF
TGTGCCACCAGCACAAGCAAGGGGAATGAGCAGTTCTTC
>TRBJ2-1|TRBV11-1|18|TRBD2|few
CASSLGLGLAGTKHEQFF
TGTGCCAGCAGCTTAGGTCTCGGGCTAGCGGGGACGAAGCATGAGCAGTTCTTC
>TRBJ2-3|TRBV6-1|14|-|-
CASCEGGKIDTQYF
TGTGCCAGCTGTGAAGGGGGGAAAATAGATACGCAGTATTTT
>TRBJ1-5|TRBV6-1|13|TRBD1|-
CASKQGANQPQHF
TGTGCCAGCAAACAGGGGGCCAATCAGCCCCAGCATTTT
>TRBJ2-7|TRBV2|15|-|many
CASTAEGGGGIEQYF
TGTGCCAGCACTGCCGAAGGAGGGGGAGGGATCGAGCAGTACTTC
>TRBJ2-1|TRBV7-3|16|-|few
CASSLTGGSSYNEQFF
TGTGCCAGCAGCTTAACGGGGGGTAGCTCCTACAATGAGCAGTTCTTC
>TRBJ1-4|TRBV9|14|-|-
CASSVRGGGEKLFF
TGTGCCAGCAGCGTAAGGGGGGGCGGAGAAAAACTGTTTTTT
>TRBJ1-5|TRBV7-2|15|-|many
CASSWGTGSNQPQHF
TGTGCCAGCAGCTGGGGGACGGGGAGCAATCAGCCCCAGCATTTT
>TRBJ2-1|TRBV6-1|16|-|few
CASSEARTSLDNEQFF
TGTGCCAGCAGTGAAGCGCGAACTAGCTTGGACAATGAGCAGTTCTTC
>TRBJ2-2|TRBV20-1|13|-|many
CSALLTSTGELFF
TGCAGTGCCTTGTTAACTTCCACCGGGGAGCTGTTTTTT
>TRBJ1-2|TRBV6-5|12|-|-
CASTPGGFGYTF
TGTGCCAGCACCCCTGGGGGATTCGGCTACACCTTC
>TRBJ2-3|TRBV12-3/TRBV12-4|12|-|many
CASSQTTDTQYF
TGTGCCAGCAGTCAAACCACAGATACGCAGTATTTT
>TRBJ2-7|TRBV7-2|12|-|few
CASSSTPYEQYF
TGTGCCAGCAGCTCGACCCCCTACGAGCAGTACTTC
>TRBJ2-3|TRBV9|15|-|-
CASSVGVDSTDTQYF
TGTGCCAGCAGCGTGGGGGTCGATAGCACAGATACGCAGTATTTT
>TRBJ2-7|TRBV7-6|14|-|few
CASSLVGGGYEQYF
TGTGCCAGCAGCTTAGTAGGGGGAGGCTACGAGCAGTACTTC
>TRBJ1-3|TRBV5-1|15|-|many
CASSLGSSDGNTIYF
TGCGCCAGCAGCTTGGGATCCTCGGATGGAAACACCATATATTTT
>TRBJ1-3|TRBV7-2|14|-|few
CASSLQAGGNTIYF
TGTGCCAGCAGCTTACAGGCCGGAGGAAACACCATATATTTT
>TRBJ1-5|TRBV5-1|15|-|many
CASSLDGRGDQPQHF
TGCGCCAGCAGCTTGGATGGCAGGGGTGATCAGCCCCAGCATTTT
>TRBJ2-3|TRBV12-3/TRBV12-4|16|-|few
CASSTGGGASTDTQYF
TGTGCCAGCAGCACTGGAGGAGGAGCAAGCACAGATACGCAGTATTTT
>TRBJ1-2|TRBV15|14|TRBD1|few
CATSTNPDRAFHTF
TGTGCCACCAGCACCAACCCGGACAGGGCGTTCCACACCTTC
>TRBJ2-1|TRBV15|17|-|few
CATSRVGAQSSYNEQFF
TGTGCCACCAGCAGAGTCGGGGCACAAAGTTCCTACAATGAGCAGTTCTTC
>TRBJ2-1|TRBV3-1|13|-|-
CASIPPGQGEQFF
TGTGCCAGTATACCCCCAGGCCAGGGTGAGCAGTTCTTC
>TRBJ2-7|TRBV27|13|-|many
CASSLLEVGEQYF
TGTGCCAGCAGTTTACTAGAAGTGGGGGAGCAGTACTTC
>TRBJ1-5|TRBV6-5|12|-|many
CASSYSHGPQHF
TGTGCCAGCAGTTACTCGCATGGGCCCCAGCATTTT
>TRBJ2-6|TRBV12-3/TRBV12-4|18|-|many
CASRERQALYSGANVLTF
TGTGCCAGCAGGGAAAGACAGGCCCTATACTCTGGGGCCAACGTCCTGACTTTC
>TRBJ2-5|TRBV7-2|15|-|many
CASSDTQLNQETQYF
TGTGCCAGCAGCGACACACAACTAAACCAAGAGACCCAGTACTTC
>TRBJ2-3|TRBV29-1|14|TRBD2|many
CSVRTSGGADTQYF
TGCAGCGTTAGGACTAGCGGGGGGGCCGATACGCAGTATTTT
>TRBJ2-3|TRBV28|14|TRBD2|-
CASSFLAETDTQYF
TGTGCCAGCAGTTTCCTAGCGGAGACAGATACGCAGTATTTT
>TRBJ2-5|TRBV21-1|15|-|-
CASSKTAIKQETQYF
TGTGCCAGCAGCAAAACAGCAATAAAGCAAGAGACCCAGTACTTC
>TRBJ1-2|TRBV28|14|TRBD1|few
CASSRPGQGYGYTF
TGTGCCAGCAGTCGCCCCGGACAGGGCTATGGCTACACCTTC
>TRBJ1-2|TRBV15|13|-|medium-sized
CATSREEGDGYTF
TGTGCCACCAGCAGAGAAGAGGGTGATGGCTACACCTTC
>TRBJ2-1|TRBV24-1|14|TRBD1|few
CATSDAGQGFEQFF
TGTGCCACCAGTGACGCGGGACAGGGCTTTGAGCAGTTCTTC
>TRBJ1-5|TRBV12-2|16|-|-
CASRKPGQGVHQPQHF
TGTGCAAGTCGCAAACCGGGACAGGGGGTACATCAGCCCCAGCATTTT
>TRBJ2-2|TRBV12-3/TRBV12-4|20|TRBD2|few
CASSLQTSGGGYAGTGELFF
TGTGCCAGCAGTCTACAGACTAGCGGGGGAGGCTACGCAGGCACCGGGGAGCTGTTTTTT
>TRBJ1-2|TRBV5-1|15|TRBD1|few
CASRRGQGIRDGYTF
TGCGCCAGCAGACGCGGACAGGGCATCAGAGATGGCTACACCTTC
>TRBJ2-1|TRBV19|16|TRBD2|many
CASSTTGTSGYNEQFF
TGTGCCAGTAGTACTACCGGGACTAGCGGCTACAATGAGCAGTTCTTC
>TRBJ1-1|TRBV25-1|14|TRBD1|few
CASSERDRNTEAFF
TGTGCCAGCAGTGAAAGGGACAGAAACACTGAAGCTTTCTTT
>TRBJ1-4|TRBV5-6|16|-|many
CASSPRTDKSDEKLFF
TGTGCCAGCAGCCCCAGGACAGATAAAAGTGATGAAAAACTGTTTTTT
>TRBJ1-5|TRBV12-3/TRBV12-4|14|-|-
CASSFHPGNQPQHF
TGTGCCAGCAGTTTCCATCCGGGGAATCAGCCCCAGCATTTT
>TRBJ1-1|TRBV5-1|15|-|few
CASSLALRTNTEAFF
TGCGCCAGCAGCTTGGCCCTCAGGACGAACACTGAAGCTTTCTTT
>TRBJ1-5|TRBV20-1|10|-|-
CSASPQPQHF
TGCAGTGCTAGTCCCCAGCCCCAGCATTTT
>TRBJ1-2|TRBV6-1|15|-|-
CASSPYTRGNYGYTF
TGTGCCAGCAGTCCTTACACCAGGGGTAACTATGGCTACACCTTC
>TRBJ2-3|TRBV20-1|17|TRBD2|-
CSARGTGGTSGTDTQYF
TGCAGTGCTAGAGGTACAGGCGGGACTAGCGGAACAGATACGCAGTATTTT
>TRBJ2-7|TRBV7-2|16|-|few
CASSLMQGLGSYEQYF
TGTGCCAGCAGCTTAATGCAGGGGTTGGGCTCCTACGAGCAGTACTTC
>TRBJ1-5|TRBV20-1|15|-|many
CSASQTVYSNQPQHF
TGCAGTGCTAGCCAGACAGTCTATAGCAATCAGCCCCAGCATTTT